These 27 T cell receptor beta chains share one sample of origin, sequenced in a study of cytomegalovirus exposure and HLA in healthy donors. Both 60 Vbeta primers and 13 Jbeta primers went into the PCR. This table comes from immunoSEQ multiplex PCR, and its TCRdb copy is limited to in-frame clones, with some not included. The sample yields some 200,000 clones, 75% to 90% seen once. The specimen was PBMCs. The receptors derive from a woman aged 40 to 49 in good health and CMV-seronegative.

The chain employs TRBV27 and TRBJ1-5, with 9 bases aligning to TRBD1. V shed 3 bases, J shed 2 bases, and the junction held 8 bases outside the gene matches. CDR3 length: 17 residues. Germline loops: CDR1 MNHEY, CDR2 SMNVEV (reference sequence). CDR3 sequence (DNA): TGTGCCAGCAGTTTCTCCCGGGGACAGGGAGGCAATCAGCCCCAGCATTTT. Protein sequence: CASSFSRGQGGNQPQHF.

CDR3 bases: TGTGCCAGCAGCGTAGTCGCGAAGAGCACTGAAGCTTTCTTT. It encodes CASSVVAKSTEAFF. The rearrangement uses TRBV9 and TRBJ1-1; D uncertain. From germline, CDR1 is SGDLS and CDR2 YYNGEE. The CDR3 loop spans 14 amino acids. Trimming shortened V by 0 bases and J by 4 bases, and 10 bases separated the two germline ends.

The V call is TRBV2, the J call TRBJ1-5; a weak D match, TRBD1 (6 bases). CDR3 length: 13 amino acids. The V end was cut by 7 bases, the J end by 0 bases, with 7 bases between. The germline V gene has CDR1 SNHLY and CDR2 FYNNEI. The DNA for the CDR3 is TGTGCCAGCAACAGGGATAGCAATCAGCCCCAGCATTTT. Residues: CASNRDSNQPQHF.

The rearrangement joins TRBV11-1 to TRBJ2-3, with no clear D. V gave up 5 bases and J gave up 3 bases, with 12 bases separating them. Germline CDR1 and CDR2: SGHAT and FQDESV (reference sequence). This CDR3 is built from 14 residues. The CDR3 nucleotides read TGTGCCAGCAGCCCGAGTATCCTGACAGATACGCAGTATTTT. It codes for CASSPSILTDTQYF. Combining the CDR3 with reference TRBV11-1 and TRBJ2-3 gives the whole variable domain EAEVAQSPRYKITEKSQAVAFWCDPISGHATLYWYRQILGQGPELLVQFQDESVVDDSQLPKDRFSAERLKGVDSTLKIQPAELGDSAMYLCASSPSILTDTQYFGPGTRLTVL.

This clone was detected only once. The CDR3 nucleotides are TGTGCCAGCAGTCGTGAGGTTGGCGAGCAGTACTTC. It codes for CASSREVGEQYF. The rearrangement uses TRBV25-1 and TRBJ2-7; D is ambiguous. Germline V gene data show CDR1 as MGHDK and CDR2 as SYGVNS. The CDR3 contains 12 residues. Trimming took off 5 bases at V and 6 bases at J, with 11 bases between the two ends.

The CDR3 loop reads CASSSADPGLGAYEQYF. CDR3 DNA: TGTGCCAGCAGTTCCGCGGATCCGGGACTAGGGGCCTACGAGCAGTACTTC. V usage is TRBV27 and J usage is TRBJ2-7; 8 bases agree with TRBD2. V dropped 4 bases and J dropped 2; count of bases not matched to a gene: 13. The CDR3 covers 17 residues. Looked up from germline, CDR1 is MNHEY and CDR2 is SMNVEV (reference sequence).

The rearrangement uses TRBV28 and TRBJ1-1; D uncertain. The CDR3 is 14 residues long. V was shortened by 3 bases and J by 0 bases, with 8 bases between the two germline ends. The V gene's germline CDR1 is MDHEN and CDR2 SYDVKM. The CDR3 reads CASSFGAVNTEAFF. Here the CDR3 DNA reads TGTGCCAGCAGTTTCGGAGCGGTGAACACTGAAGCTTTCTTT.

The rearrangement links TRBV9 to TRBJ2-7, with 9 nucleotides matching TRBD2. Looked up from germline, CDR1 is SGDLS and CDR2 is YYNGEE. CDR3 length equals 14 residues. Trimming removed 0 bases from V and 6 bases from J; junction bases left unmatched: 4. In nucleotides, the CDR3 is TGTGCCAGCAGCGTAGTGGGGCGGGGGGGCGAGCAGTACTTC. As protein: CASSVVGRGGEQYF.

The chain joins TRBV9 to TRBJ2-7; 12 bases match TRBD2. The CDR3 has 20 amino acids. V shed 0 bases, J shed 4 bases, and the junction held 17 bases outside the gene matches. CDR1 is SGDLS, CDR2 YYNGEE, per germline. The CDR3, as DNA: TGTGCCAGCAGCGTAGGGAGGACTAGCGGGACAGGCGACGGGGGTTACGAGCAGTACTTC. As protein: CASSVGRTSGTGDGGYEQYF.

V usage is TRBV29-1 and J usage is TRBJ1-2; D possibly corresponds to TRBD1 (6 bases). Trimming shortened V by 8 bases and J by 3 bases, and 10 bases separated the two germline ends. From germline, CDR1 is SQVTM and CDR2 ANQGSEA. This CDR3 contains 11 residues. CDR3 sequence: CSSYRDYGYTF. Here the CDR3 DNA reads TGCAGCTCTTACAGGGACTATGGCTACACCTTC.

The chain is built from TRBV30 and TRBJ2-7, with TRBD1 matching 7 bases. CDR3 length: 13 amino acids. Germline CDR1 GTSNPN, CDR2 SVGIG (reference sequence). Losses at the gene ends were 3 bases for V and 2 bases for J; bases not matched to a gene: 4. Here the CDR3 DNA reads TGTGCCTGGAGAAGGCAGGGGGCCTACGAGCAGTACTTC. Its translation: CAWRRQGAYEQYF.

J is TRBJ2-2 and V is TRBV7-6; possibly TRBD2 for D (5 bases). V lost 2 bases and J 0 bases, leaving 10 bases between the germline ends. Per germline, CDR1 SGHVS and CDR2 FNYEAQ. CDR3 length equals 16 residues. The CDR3 DNA sequence: TGTGCCAGCAGCTTAATTGACGGGACGAACACCGGGGAGCTGTTTTTT. Its translation is CASSLIDGTNTGELFF.

This clone was detected once. The V and J genes are TRBV27 and TRBJ2-1; D remains unclear. The CDR3 has 14 amino acids. Per germline, CDR1 MNHEY and CDR2 SMNVEV (reference sequence). The V end was cut by 2 bases, the J end by 6 bases, with 11 bases between. The CDR3 reads CASSLLVFPNEQFF. The CDR3 DNA sequence: TGTGCCAGCAGTTTACTAGTTTTTCCCAATGAGCAGTTCTTC.

V and J are TRBV27 and TRBJ2-1; tentative D call: TRBD1 (6 bases). The CDR3 covers 14 residues. Trimming took 8 bases from V and 10 from J, leaving 21 bases between them. The V gene's germline CDR1 is MNHEY and CDR2 SMNVEV (reference sequence). The CDR3 sequence is CASGMRGIGMEQFF. The CDR3 DNA reads as TGTGCCAGCGGTATGAGGGGGATAGGTATGGAGCAGTTCTTC.

This clone appeared a few times. V usage is TRBV9 and J usage is TRBJ2-1; weak D call: TRBD2 (5 bases). CDR3 length: 15 amino acids. V gave up 4 bases and J gave up 3 bases, with 14 bases separating them. Per germline, CDR1 SGDLS and CDR2 YYNGEE. This CDR3 is CASSPRGGYYNEQFF. DNA for the CDR3: TGTGCCAGCAGCCCTCGGGGTGGATACTACAATGAGCAGTTCTTC.

This clone has a handful of counts. The chain recombines TRBV18 with TRBJ2-5; no reliable D call. Germline assignment: CDR1 KGHSH and CDR2 LQKENI. V shed 2 bases and J shed 2 bases, with 9 bases lying between them. The CDR3 has 14 residues. The DNA of the CDR3 is TGTGCCAGCTCACCAAACCAGGTTCAAGAGACCCAGTACTTC. Translated, it gives CASSPNQVQETQYF.

The rearrangement joins TRBV6-1 to TRBJ1-5; D perhaps matches TRBD1 (5 bases). Trimming took 4 bases from V and 2 from J, leaving 9 bases between them. The CDR3 covers 14 residues. Germline lookup yields CDR1 MNHNS and CDR2 SASEGT. For the CDR3, the DNA is TGTGCCAGCAGTGGACAGTTTGGCAATCAGCCCCAGCATTTT. Its translation: CASSGQFGNQPQHF.

In this sample, this clone turned up once. The chain links TRBV12-2 to TRBJ2-7; the table's D call, TRBD1, has no DNA check behind it. TRBV12-2 is given as a pseudogene. There are 13 residues in the CDR3. Written as DNA, the CDR3 is TGTGCAAGTCGCCCAGGGTCAGGGGACGAGCAGTACTTC. Translation: CASRPGSGDEQYF.

This chain uses TRBV9 with TRBJ1-2, with TRBD1 matching 9 bases. The germline V gene has CDR1 SGDLS and CDR2 YYNGEE. This CDR3 contains 13 residues. V lost 5 bases, J lost 6 bases, and 5 bases stayed unmatched. CDR3 sequence (DNA): TGTGCCAGCAGGGGACAGGGAAAGAATGGCTACACCTTC. Translating gives CASRGQGKNGYTF. Supplemented by reference TRBV9 and TRBJ1-2, the full variable domain reads DSGVTQTPKHLITATGQRVTLRCSPRSGDLSVYWYQQSLDQGLQFLIQYYNGEERAKGNILERFSAQQFPDLHSELNLSSLELGDSALYFCASRGQGKNGYTFGSGTRLTVV.

The genes are TRBV11-3 and TRBJ1-1; D is unresolved. V was pared by 1 base and J by 1 base, with 4 bases between. CDR1 is SGHNT and CDR2 is YENEEA in the germline V gene. The CDR3 is 13 amino acids. CDR3 in DNA: TGTGCCAGCAGCTTAGCCTGGAACACTGAAGCTTTCTTT. Amino acid sequence: CASSLAWNTEAFF. Filled out from reference TRBV11-3 and TRBJ1-1, the complete variable domain reads EAGVVQSPRYKIIEKKQPVAFWCNPISGHNTLYWYLQNLGQGPELLIRYENEEAVDDSQLPKDRFSAERLKGVDSTLKIQPAELGDSAVYLCASSLAWNTEAFFGQGTRLTVV.

As concerns this clone: The junction does not match germline at one end; this may be a read error. V gene TRBV6-6 combines with J gene TRBJ2-7, with TRBD2 matching over 13 bases. The CDR3 length is 12 residues. Germline V CDR1 and CDR2: MNHNY, SVGAGI (reference sequence). Here the CDR3 reads CASSPGLAGVFF. As DNA, the CDR3 is TGTGCCAGCAGTCCTGGACTAGCGGGAGTCTTTTTC.

The rearrangement links TRBV19 to TRBJ1-6; no clear D gene. The CDR3 consists of 17 residues. Trimming pared 5 bases from V and 9 bases from J, leaving 23 bases between. Germline CDR1 and CDR2: LNHDA and SQIVND (reference sequence). Written as DNA, the CDR3 is TGTGCCAGTAGTTTCTCCCCCGGGATGTTAACGGTTTCACCCCTCCACTTT. This sequence encodes CASSFSPGMLTVSPLHF.

The chain couples TRBV6-6 to TRBJ1-6; TRBD1 agrees at 7 bases. Germline V gene data show CDR1 as MNHNY and CDR2 as SVGAGI (reference sequence). V gave up 2 bases and J gave up 3 bases; unmatched junction bases: 4. The CDR3 is 16 residues long. For the CDR3, the DNA is TGTGCCAGCAGTTACCCCCGGGACAGCTATAATTCACCCCTCCACTTT. Encoded protein: CASSYPRDSYNSPLHF.

The chain employs TRBV27 and TRBJ1-5, with D perhaps matching TRBD1 (6 bases). Deletions cut 8 bases from V and 7 bases from J, with 12 bases between. Looked up from germline, CDR1 is MNHEY and CDR2 is SMNVEV (reference sequence). CDR3 length: 12 residues. The chain's CDR3 is CASGRGSQPQHF. The CDR3, as DNA: TGTGCCAGCGGAAGGGGGAGCCAGCCCCAGCATTTT.

This clone occurred once. The genes are TRBV4-1 and TRBJ1-5, with D possibly being TRBD1 (6 bases). Germline lookup yields CDR1 MGHRA and CDR2 YSYEKL. Between the trimmed V and J ends, which lost 0 bases and 9 bases, there was a span of 12 bases. The CDR3 sequence is 14 residues long. CDR3 in amino acids: CASSQEGGDRPQHF. The DNA of the CDR3 is TGCGCCAGCAGCCAAGAAGGGGGAGATCGGCCCCAGCATTTT.

V usage is TRBV27 and J usage is TRBJ2-3; 8 nucleotides align to TRBD1. The CDR3 covers 14 residues. Unmatched junction bases numbered 2, after V lost 6 bases and J lost 0 bases. Germline V gives CDR1 MNHEY, CDR2 SMNVEV (reference sequence). DNA for the CDR3: TGTGCCAGCAGGTGGACAGGGAGCACAGATACGCAGTATTTT. Residues: CASRWTGSTDTQYF.

The rearrangement links TRBV5-4 to TRBJ2-5; D may be TRBD2 (6 bases). This CDR3 contains 15 residues. CDR1 and CDR2 (germline): SGHNT, YYREEE (reference sequence). V was pared by 2 bases and J by 7 bases, with 18 bases between. The CDR3 is CASSFRSVLALTQYF. CDR3 nucleotides: TGTGCCAGCAGCTTTAGGTCGGTTCTAGCGTTGACCCAGTACTTC. Looking up the rest from reference TRBV5-4 and TRBJ2-5 gives the full variable domain: ETGVTQSPTHLIKTRGQQVTLRCSSQSGHNTVSWYQQALGQGPQFIFQYYREEENGRGNFPPRFSGLQFPNYSSELNVNALELDDSALYLCASSFRSVLALTQYFGPGTRLLVL.